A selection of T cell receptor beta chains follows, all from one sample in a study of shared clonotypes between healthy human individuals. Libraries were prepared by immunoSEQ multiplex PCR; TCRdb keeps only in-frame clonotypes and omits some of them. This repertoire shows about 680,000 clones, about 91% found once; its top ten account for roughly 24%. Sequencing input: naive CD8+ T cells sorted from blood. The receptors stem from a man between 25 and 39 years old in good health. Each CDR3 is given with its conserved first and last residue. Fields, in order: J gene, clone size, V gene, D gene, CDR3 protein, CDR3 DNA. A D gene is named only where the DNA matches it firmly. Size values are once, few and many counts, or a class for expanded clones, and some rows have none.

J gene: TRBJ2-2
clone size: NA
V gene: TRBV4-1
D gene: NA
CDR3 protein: CASSPGDGELFF
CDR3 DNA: TGCGCCAGCAGCCCTGGCGACGGGGAGCTGTTTTTT

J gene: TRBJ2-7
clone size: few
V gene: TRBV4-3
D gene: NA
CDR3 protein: CASSQGGRAYEQYF
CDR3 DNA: TGCGCCAGCAGCCAAGGGGGCAGGGCGTACGAGCAGTACTTC

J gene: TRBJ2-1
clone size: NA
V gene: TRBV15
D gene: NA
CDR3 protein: CATSRLEKNEQFF
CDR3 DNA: TGTGCCACCAGCAGATTAGAGAAGAATGAGCAGTTCTTC

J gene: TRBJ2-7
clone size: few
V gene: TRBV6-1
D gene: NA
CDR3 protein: CASSFVSYEQYF
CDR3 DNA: TGTGCCAGCAGTTTCGTCTCCTACGAGCAGTACTTC

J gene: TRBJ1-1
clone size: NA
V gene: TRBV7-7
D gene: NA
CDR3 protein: CASSLFLSTEAFF
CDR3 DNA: TGTGCCAGCAGCTTATTCCTAAGCACTGAAGCTTTCTTT

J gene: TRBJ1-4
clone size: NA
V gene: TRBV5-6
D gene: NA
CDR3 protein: CASSGRVGGKLFF
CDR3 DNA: TGTGCCAGCAGCGGCAGGGTGGGGGGAAAACTGTTTTTT

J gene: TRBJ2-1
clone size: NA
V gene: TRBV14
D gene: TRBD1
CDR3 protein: CASSQGQGAYNEQFF
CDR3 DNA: TGTGCCAGCAGCCAAGGACAGGGAGCCTACAATGAGCAGTTCTTC

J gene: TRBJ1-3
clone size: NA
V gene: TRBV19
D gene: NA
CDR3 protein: CATAATWDTIYF
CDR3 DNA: TGTGCCACCGCGGCTACCTGGGACACCATATATTTT

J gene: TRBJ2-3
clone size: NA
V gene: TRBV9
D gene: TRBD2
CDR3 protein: CASSGGLAVTDTQYF
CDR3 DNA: TGTGCCAGCAGCGGCGGACTAGCGGTCACAGATACGCAGTATTTT

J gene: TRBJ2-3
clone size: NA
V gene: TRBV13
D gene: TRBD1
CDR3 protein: CASSMGQGMYYF
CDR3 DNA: TGTGCCAGCAGCATGGGACAGGGGATGTACTATTTT

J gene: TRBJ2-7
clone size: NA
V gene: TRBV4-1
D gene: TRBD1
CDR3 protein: CASSQFSGQGSYEQYF
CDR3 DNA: TGCGCCAGCAGCCAATTCTCGGGACAGGGCTCCTACGAGCAGTACTTC

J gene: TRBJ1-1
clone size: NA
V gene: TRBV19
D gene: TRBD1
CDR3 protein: CASLTGETEAFF
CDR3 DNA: TGTGCCAGCCTTACAGGGGAAACTGAAGCTTTCTTT

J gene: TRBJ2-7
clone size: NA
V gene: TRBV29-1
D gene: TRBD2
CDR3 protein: CSVELAGEGPYEQYF
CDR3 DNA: TGCAGCGTTGAATTAGCGGGAGAGGGACCCTACGAGCAGTACTTC

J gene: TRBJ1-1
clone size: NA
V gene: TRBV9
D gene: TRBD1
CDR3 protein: CASSAEQGENTEAFF
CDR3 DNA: TGTGCCAGCAGCGCAGAACAGGGGGAGAACACTGAAGCTTTCTTT

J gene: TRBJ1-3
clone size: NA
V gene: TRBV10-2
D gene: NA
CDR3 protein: CASWGEGSGNTIYF
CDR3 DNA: TGCGCCAGCTGGGGCGAGGGTTCTGGAAACACCATATATTTT

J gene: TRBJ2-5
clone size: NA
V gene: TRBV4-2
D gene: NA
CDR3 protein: CASSQDLGQTQYF
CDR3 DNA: TGTGCCAGCAGCCAAGATCTCGGACAGACCCAGTACTTC

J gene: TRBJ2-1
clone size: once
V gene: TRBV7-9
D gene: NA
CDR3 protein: CASSRDGSHNEQFF
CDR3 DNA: TGTGCCAGCAGCCGGGACGGGTCACACAATGAGCAGTTCTTC

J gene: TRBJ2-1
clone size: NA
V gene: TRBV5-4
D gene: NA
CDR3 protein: CASSLTGSYNEQFF
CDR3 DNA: TGTGCCAGCAGCTTAACTGGATCCTACAATGAGCAGTTCTTC

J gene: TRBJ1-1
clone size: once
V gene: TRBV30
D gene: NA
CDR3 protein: CAWSVGQGITEAFF
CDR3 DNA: TGTGCCTGGAGTGTCGGACAAGGCATTACTGAAGCTTTCTTT

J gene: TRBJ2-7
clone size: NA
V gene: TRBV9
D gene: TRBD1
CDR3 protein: CASSADREADEQYF
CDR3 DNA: TGTGCCAGCAGCGCGGACAGGGAAGCGGACGAGCAGTACTTC

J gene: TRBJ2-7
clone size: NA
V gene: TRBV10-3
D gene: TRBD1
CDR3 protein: CAVSGTGSHEQYF
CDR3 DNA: TGTGCCGTGTCCGGGACAGGGAGCCACGAGCAGTACTTC

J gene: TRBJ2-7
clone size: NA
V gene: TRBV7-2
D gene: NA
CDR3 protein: CASSVSSTYEQYF
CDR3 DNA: TGTGCCAGCAGCGTCAGCTCAACCTACGAGCAGTACTTC

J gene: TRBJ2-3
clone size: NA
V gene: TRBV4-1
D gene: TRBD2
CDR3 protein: CASSQETSSIDTQYF
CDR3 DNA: TGCGCCAGCAGCCAAGAGACTAGCTCGATAGATACGCAGTATTTT

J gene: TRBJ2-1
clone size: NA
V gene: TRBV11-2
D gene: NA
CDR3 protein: CASSFGSEKQFF
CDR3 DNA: TGTGCCAGCAGCTTTGGGTCCGAAAAGCAGTTCTTC

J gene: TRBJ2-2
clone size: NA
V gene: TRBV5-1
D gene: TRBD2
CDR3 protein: CASSSRLAGVDTGELFF
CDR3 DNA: TGCGCCAGCAGCTCAAGACTAGCGGGAGTCGACACCGGGGAGCTGTTTTTT

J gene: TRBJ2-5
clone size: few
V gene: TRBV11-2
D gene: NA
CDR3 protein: CASSRPDEGWETQYF
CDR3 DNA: TGTGCCAGCAGCCGCCCGGATGAGGGATGGGAGACCCAGTACTTC

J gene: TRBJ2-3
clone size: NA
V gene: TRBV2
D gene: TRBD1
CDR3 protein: CASRPWTGGGDTQYF
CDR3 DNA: TGTGCCAGCAGGCCATGGACAGGGGGAGGTGATACGCAGTATTTT

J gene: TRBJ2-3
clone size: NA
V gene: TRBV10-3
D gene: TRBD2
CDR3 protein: CAISESTLTSGRTDTQYF
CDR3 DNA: TGTGCCATCAGTGAGTCAACCCTGACTAGCGGCAGGACAGATACGCAGTATTTT

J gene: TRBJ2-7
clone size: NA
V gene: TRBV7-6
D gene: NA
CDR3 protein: CASSLSTVSYEQYF
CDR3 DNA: TGTGCCAGCAGCTTATCGACGGTATCCTACGAGCAGTACTTC

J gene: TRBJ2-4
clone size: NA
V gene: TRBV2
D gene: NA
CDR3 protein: CASPLPFRAKNIQYF
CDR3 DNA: TGTGCCAGTCCGCTCCCCTTCAGAGCCAAAAACATTCAGTACTTC

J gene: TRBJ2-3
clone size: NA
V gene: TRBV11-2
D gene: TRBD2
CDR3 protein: CASSLDELAGDQRDTQYF
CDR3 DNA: TGTGCCAGCAGCTTAGATGAATTAGCGGGGGACCAGCGAGATACGCAGTATTTT